Presented here are 27 T cell receptor beta chains from one specimen sequenced in a study of technical replicates of blood from several donors. Profiled with immunoSEQ multiplex PCR; TCRdb holds only in-frame clones, not every one. This table has tens of thousands of clones, about 94% appearing once. Sequencing was carried out using T cells isolated from PBMCs. These receptors came from a human donor in good health.

Only one count was recorded for this clone. J is TRBJ2-7 and V is TRBV5-4; maybe TRBD1 (6 bases). CDR3 length: 15 residues. Germline V gene data show CDR1 as SGHNT and CDR2 as YYREEE (reference sequence). Trimming removed 4 bases from V and 0 bases from J, with 14 bases in between. CDR3 amino acids: CASSPSQGSSYEQYF. DNA for the CDR3: TGTGCCAGCAGCCCGAGTCAGGGGAGCTCCTACGAGCAGTACTTC.

The chain recombines TRBV5-1 with TRBJ2-3, with TRBD2 identical over 10 bases. The CDR3 spans 14 residues. Losses at the gene ends were 7 bases for V and 2 bases for J; bases not matched to a gene: 4. CDR1 SGHRS and CDR2 YFSETQ come from the germline V gene. CDR3 sequence (DNA): TGCGCCAGCCAACTAGCGGGACCCACAGATACGCAGTATTTT. It is translated as CASQLAGPTDTQYF.

Worth noting for this clone: This CDR3 is also generated by other DNA sequences in the sample. The CDR3 region has the DNA TGTGCCAGCAGTGATCCCGGACAGGGGTCCTACGAGCAGTACTTC. It encodes CASSDPGQGSYEQYF. This chain connects TRBV25-1 to TRBJ2-7; TRBD1 agrees at 9 bases. From germline, CDR1 is MGHDK and CDR2 SYGVNS. V gave up 3 bases and J gave up 1 base; unmatched junction bases: 4. This CDR3 comprises 15 residues.

The chain recombines TRBV5-1 with TRBJ2-2, with D possibly TRBD1 on 5 matching bases. This CDR3 comprises 17 residues. With 0 bases removed from V and 4 bases from J, the gap between germline ends came to 16 bases. CDR1 and CDR2 from the germline V gene are SGHRS and YFSETQ. The CDR3 DNA reads TGCGCCAGCAGCTTGGCCCCTGAGTGGGGCGGCACCGGGGAGCTGTTTTTT. It codes for CASSLAPEWGGTGELFF.

V is TRBV5-1 and J is TRBJ1-1; 8 bases map to TRBD1. Germline V gives CDR1 SGHRS, CDR2 YFSETQ. The CDR3 spans 13 residues. V shed 4 bases, J shed 6 bases, and the junction held 5 bases outside the gene matches. DNA for the CDR3: TGCGCCAGCAGCGCGACAGGGGTGCCTGAAGCTTTCTTT. Protein: CASSATGVPEAFF.

This chain connects TRBV27 to TRBJ1-2, with TRBD1 identical over 8 bases. Germline V gene data show CDR1 as MNHEY and CDR2 as SMNVEV (reference sequence). This CDR3 has 12 residues. V trimming: 6 bases; J trimming: 7 bases; junction bases outside the gene matches: 4. The CDR3 nucleotides are TGTGCCAGCAGGCAGGGGGCGCGTGGCTACACCTTC. Residues: CASRQGARGYTF.

DNA of the CDR3: TGTGCCAGCAGCACAGGACAGGGGACGGGCCAGCCCCAGCATTTT. Protein sequence: CASSTGQGTGQPQHF. The rearrangement uses TRBV5-5 and TRBJ1-5; the match to TRBD1 covers 9 bases. The junction had 9 bases not matched to a gene; V was cut back by 4 bases and J by 7 bases. The CDR3 consists of 15 residues. From germline, CDR1 is SGHKS and CDR2 YYEKEE (reference sequence).

The rearrangement joins TRBV7-9 to TRBJ1-3; D not certain. The CDR3 loop spans 15 amino acids. Germline V CDR1 and CDR2: SEHNR, FQNEAQ (reference sequence). Between the trimmed V and J ends, which lost 3 bases and 0 bases, there was a span of 9 bases. CDR3 bases: TGTGCCAGCAGCTTGGTACGGGGCTCTGGAAACACCATATATTTT. It codes for CASSLVRGSGNTIYF.

The chain joins TRBV7-9 to TRBJ2-1, with 7 bases fitting TRBD1. Germline values: CDR1 SEHNR, CDR2 FQNEAQ (reference sequence). V was clipped by 0 bases and J by 2 bases; unmatched bases: 4. The CDR3 has 16 residues. The chain's CDR3 is CASSLATGAPYNEQFF. The DNA for the CDR3 is TGTGCCAGCAGCTTAGCCACAGGGGCTCCCTACAATGAGCAGTTCTTC.

The chain links TRBV28 to TRBJ2-3, with D perhaps matching TRBD1 (6 bases). Germline lookup yields CDR1 MDHEN and CDR2 SYDVKM. Trimming took off 4 bases at V and 0 bases at J, with 20 bases between the two ends. The CDR3 has 18 amino acids. CDR3 protein: CASSSLPSGGRSTDTQYF. The CDR3 bases are TGTGCCAGCAGTTCCCTCCCTAGTGGGGGCAGAAGCACAGATACGCAGTATTTT. Based on the CDR3 plus reference TRBV28 and TRBJ2-3, the full variable domain is DVKVTQSSRYLVKRTGEKVFLECVQDMDHENMFWYRQDPGLGLRLIYFSYDVKMKEKGDIPEGYSVSREKKERFSLILESASTNQTSMYLCASSSLPSGGRSTDTQYFGPGTRLTVL.

This chain links TRBV21-1 with TRBJ2-5; the D call of TRBD1 is as the table states it, not checked on the DNA. TRBV21-1 is annotated as a pseudogene. The CDR3 is made up of 18 amino acids. The CDR3, as DNA: TGTGCCAGCAGCAAAGACTTTTACAGGGGGCGCCTGTTGGAGACCCAGTACTTC. As protein: CASSKDFYRGRLLETQYF.

This chain joins TRBV11-2 and TRBJ2-7, with D perhaps matching TRBD2 (6 bases). The CDR3 extends over 15 amino acids. Germline lookup yields CDR1 SGHAT and CDR2 FQNNGV. The V end was cut by 3 bases, the J end by 2 bases, with 14 bases between. CDR3 coding DNA: TGTGCCAGCAGCTTTGGGAGGCAGCGGGCCTACGAGCAGTACTTC. It yields the protein CASSFGRQRAYEQYF.

This clone was counted once. The chain joins TRBV5-1 to TRBJ1-1; 10 bases match TRBD1. CDR1 SGHRS and CDR2 YFSETQ come from the germline V gene. The CDR3 contains 17 residues. The ends lost 0 bases at V and 5 bases at J; junction bases unmatched: 10. As DNA, the CDR3 is TGCGCCAGCAGCTTGGTTTATTCCGGGACAGGGGTTACTGAAGCTTTCTTT. Its translation: CASSLVYSGTGVTEAFF. Full variable domain (rest looked up from reference TRBV5-1 and TRBJ1-1): KAGVTQTPRYLIKTRGQQVTLSCSPISGHRSVSWYQQTPGQGLQFLFEYFSETQRNKGNFPGRFSGRQFSNSRSEMNVSTLELGDSALYLCASSLVYSGTGVTEAFFGQGTRLTVV.

V is TRBV5-4 and J is TRBJ2-2; D gene unclear. Germline CDR1 SGHNT, CDR2 YYREEE (reference sequence). This CDR3 contains 13 residues. The ends were cut back, 4 bases at V and 0 bases at J, with 4 bases in the middle. This chain's CDR3 is CASSPSNTGELFF. Here the CDR3 DNA reads TGTGCCAGCAGCCCCTCGAACACCGGGGAGCTGTTTTTT.

CDR3 protein: CASSLGAGDYEQYF. CDR3 sequence (DNA): TGTGCCAGCAGCTTAGGGGCCGGGGACTACGAGCAGTACTTC. The V gene is TRBV7-9, the J gene TRBJ2-7; maybe TRBD2 (5 bases). The V and J ends lost 1 base and 3 bases respectively, with 10 bases between them. The CDR3 length is 14 residues. Germline CDR1 is SEHNR and CDR2 is FQNEAQ (reference sequence).

J is TRBJ2-3 and V is TRBV9; D gene ambiguous. V lost 0 bases and J lost 3, with 5 bases in between. CDR3 length: 13 amino acids. Germline V gene data show CDR1 as SGDLS and CDR2 as YYNGEE. The CDR3 region is CASSVARTDTQYF. The CDR3 region has the DNA TGTGCCAGCAGCGTAGCTCGTACAGATACGCAGTATTTT.

V gene TRBV19 combines with J gene TRBJ2-7; TRBD1 agrees at 10 bases. Germline CDR1 is LNHDA and CDR2 is SQIVND (reference sequence). The CDR3 consists of 20 residues. V lost 0 bases, J lost 3 bases, and 17 bases stayed unmatched. The CDR3 spells CASSIDRTLSGTGDIYEQYF. The DNA for the CDR3 is TGTGCCAGTAGTATAGATCGGACGCTTTCCGGGACAGGGGATATCTACGAGCAGTACTTC.

This chain joins TRBV7-9 and TRBJ2-7; D is uncertain. V lost 5 bases and J 0 bases, leaving 8 bases between the germline ends. Per the germline V gene, CDR1 is SEHNR and CDR2 is FQNEAQ (reference sequence). The CDR3 contains 13 residues. The CDR3 DNA sequence: TGTGCCAGCAGCGGTTTCAGCTCCTACGAGCAGTACTTC. Its translation is CASSGFSSYEQYF.

The chain carries TRBV19 and TRBJ2-5, with D tentatively TRBD2 (6 bases). The CDR3 contains 13 residues. Looked up from germline, CDR1 is LNHDA and CDR2 is SQIVND (reference sequence). Trimming stripped 5 bases from V and 5 bases from J, with 12 bases between. DNA for the CDR3: TGTGCCAGTAGTGCCCAGGAGGGGGAGACCCAGTACTTC. This gives the protein CASSAQEGETQYF.

The chain has TRBV6-5 and TRBJ1-2, with TRBD1 as a possible D gene (6 bases). Trimming shortened V by 5 bases and J by 8 bases, and 12 bases separated the two germline ends. Germline V gives CDR1 MNHEY, CDR2 SVGAGI. This CDR3 contains 12 residues. The chain's CDR3 is CASSNRDSGYTF. CDR3 in DNA: TGTGCCAGCAGTAACAGGGATTCAGGCTACACCTTC.

The V gene is TRBV19, the J gene TRBJ2-7; 7 bases line up with TRBD2. Looked up from germline, CDR1 is LNHDA and CDR2 is SQIVND (reference sequence). The junction had 12 bases not matched to a gene; V was cut back by 11 bases and J by 2 bases. This CDR3 is built from 14 residues. CDR3 sequence: CAVRTSALTYEQYF. CDR3 bases: TGTGCCGTTCGCACTAGCGCCCTGACCTACGAGCAGTACTTC.

The CDR3 is CASRSSGGSNTGELFF. The DNA of the CDR3 is TGCGCCAGCAGGTCTAGCGGGGGTTCGAACACCGGGGAGCTGTTTTTT. The V and J genes are TRBV10-1 and TRBJ2-2, with 10 bases that match TRBD2. Trimming cost V 6 bases and J 0 bases; bases outside gene matches: 4. Looked up from germline, CDR1 is WNHNN and CDR2 is SYGVQD (reference sequence). The CDR3 sequence is 16 residues long.

The rearrangement joins TRBV7-6 to TRBJ2-2; maybe TRBD2 (5 bases). This CDR3 spans 16 amino acids. Germline loops: CDR1 SGHVS, CDR2 FNYEAQ. V shed 5 bases and J shed 0 bases, with 13 bases lying between them. The CDR3 protein is CASSASLGTNTGELFF. DNA for the CDR3: TGTGCCAGCAGCGCCTCACTAGGCACGAACACCGGGGAGCTGTTTTTT.

The chain joins TRBV9 to TRBJ1-1; 12 positions agree with TRBD1. Germline CDR1 is SGDLS and CDR2 is YYNGEE. CDR3 length equals 18 residues. Trimming cost V 3 bases and J 0 bases; bases outside gene matches: 9. CDR3 DNA sequence: TGTGCCAGCAGCGCCAGGGACAGGGGGCCTCGGCTGAACACTGAAGCTTTCTTT. Translation gives CASSARDRGPRLNTEAFF.

The rearrangement uses TRBV18 and TRBJ1-2; no firm D call. V was cut by 3 bases and J by 4 bases, with 9 bases left in between. CDR1 KGHSH and CDR2 LQKENI come from the germline V gene. The CDR3 has 13 residues. DNA of the CDR3: TGTGCCAGCTCACCCTCGGGTGGCTATGGCTACACCTTC. Its translation is CASSPSGGYGYTF. Drawing the rest from reference TRBV18 and TRBJ1-2, the complete variable domain is NAGVMQNPRHLVRRRGQEARLRCSPMKGHSHVYWYRQLPEEGLKFMVYLQKENIIDESGMPKERFSAEFPKEGPSILRIQQVVRGDSAAYFCASSPSGGYGYTFGSGTRLTVV.

This clone was picked up one time. The rearrangement joins TRBV2 to TRBJ2-1; D might be TRBD1 (5 bases). The CDR3 loop spans 11 amino acids. The germline V gene has CDR1 SNHLY and CDR2 FYNNEI. The V end lost 6 bases, the J end lost 8 bases, and 8 bases lay between the germline ends. CDR3 loop: CASRQEHEQFF. CDR3 bases: TGTGCCAGCAGACAGGAACATGAGCAGTTCTTC. The variable domain in full, completed from reference TRBV2 and TRBJ2-1, reads EPEVTQTPSHQVTQMGQEVILRCVPISNHLYFYWYRQILGQKVEFLVSFYNNEISEKSEIFDDQFSVERPDGSNFTLKIRSTKLEDSAMYFCASRQEHEQFFGPGTRLTVL.

The CDR3 loop is CASSQETSGRSAYEQYF. DNA for the CDR3: TGCGCCAGCAGCCAAGAGACTAGCGGGAGGTCAGCCTACGAGCAGTACTTC. The chain uses TRBV4-1 and TRBJ2-7; 13 positions agree with TRBD2. CDR1 is MGHRA, CDR2 YSYEKL, per germline. J gave up 2 bases and V 0 bases, and 4 bases lay outside the gene matches. CDR3 length: 17 amino acids.